The rows below give T cell receptor beta chains drawn from one sample of a study of CD8+CD57+ T cells in acquired aplastic anemia. TCRdb independently ran MiXCR on the reads; one entry per CDR3 protein. The sample includes 250,000 to 300,000 distinct CDR3 sequences, around 60% of them seen just once. The specimen was sorted CD4+, CD8+, or CD8+CD57+ T cells (not recorded which) from PBMCs. These TCRs come from a human donor with severe aplastic anemia or a healthy control (not recorded which). Each CDR3 is given with its conserved first and last residue. Each record gives: V gene, D gene, J gene, clone size, CDR3 protein, CDR3 DNA. A D gene is named only where the DNA matches it firmly. Clone size, where shown, is once, few, many, or a class for clones that have expanded.

TRBV4-2	TRBD2	TRBJ2-7	many	CASSLTGTSTIYEQYF	TGTGCCAGCAGCCTTACTGGGACTAGCACTATCTACGAGCAGTACTTC
TRBV24-1	TRBD2	TRBJ2-3	.	CATSDSHRGVTDTQYF	TGTGCCACCAGTGATTCCCACCGGGGGGTAACAGATACGCAGTATTTT
TRBV7-9	TRBD2	TRBJ2-5	.	CASSLSPSGQTQYF	TGTGCCAGCAGCTTATCCCCTAGCGGGCAGACCCAGTACTTC
TRBV7-3	.	TRBJ2-3	.	CASSLLGADTHYF	TGTGCCAGCAGCTTATTGGGGGCAGATACGCACTATTTT
TRBV9	TRBD1	TRBJ1-6	.	CASSWDRVWAPLHF	TGTGCCAGCAGCTGGGACAGGGTTTGGGCACCCCTCCACTTT
TRBV19	.	TRBJ2-4	few	CASSGGAGDSKNIQYF	TGTGCCAGTAGTGGTGGGGCAGGGGATTCCAAAAACATTCAGTACTTC
TRBV7-9	.	TRBJ2-1	.	CASSRYNEQFF	TGTGCCAGCAGCCGTTACAATGAGCAGTTCTTC
TRBV12-5	.	TRBJ2-3	few	CASSPLTGTSSTGTQYF	TGTGCCAGCAGTCCCCTAACCGGGACCTCTAGCACAGGTACGCAGTATTTT
TRBV7-9	TRBD2	TRBJ2-1	few	CASSLGSGAGEPNNEQFF	TGTGCCAGCAGCTTAGGAAGTGGGGCGGGGGAGCCTAACAATGAGCAGTTCTTC
TRBV12-3/TRBV12-4	.	TRBJ1-1	.	CATSDAPMNTEAFF	TGTGCCACCAGCGACGCACCTATGAACACTGAAGCTTTCTTT
TRBV6-6	TRBD1	TRBJ1-2	.	CASSLTGSGTGGNGYTF	TGTGCCAGCAGCCTGACAGGGAGCGGGACAGGGGGCAATGGCTACACCTTC
TRBV5-4	.	TRBJ2-7	.	CASSLEPGLGYEQYF	TGTGCCAGCAGCTTGGAGCCAGGGTTAGGCTACGAGCAGTACTTC
TRBV15	.	TRBJ2-3	.	CALSTDTQYF	TGTGCCCTCAGCACAGATACGCAGTATTTT
TRBV7-8	TRBD1	TRBJ1-2	many	CASSGQGFNYGYTF	TGTGCCAGCAGCGGACAGGGGTTTAACTATGGCTACACCTTC
TRBV19	.	TRBJ1-5	few	CASRDNNQPQHF	TGTGCCAGTAGGGACAACAATCAGCCCCAGCATTTT
TRBV20-1	.	TRBJ1-1	.	CSASKQISTEAFF	TGCAGTGCTAGTAAACAGATCTCCACTGAAGCTTTCTTT
TRBV20-1	.	TRBJ1-1	many	CSASTPRDTEAFF	TGCAGTGCTAGTACCCCACGGGACACTGAAGCTTTCTTT
TRBV2	.	TRBJ2-5	.	CASTWSQETQYF	TGTGCCAGCACTTGGTCTCAAGAGACCCAGTACTTC
TRBV6-5	TRBD1	TRBJ2-5	.	CASSSTGQYQETQYF	TGTGCCAGCAGTTCTACGGGACAGTACCAAGAGACCCAGTACTTC
TRBV7-9	.	TRBJ1-6	.	CASSLEGHSSPLHF	TGTGCCAGCAGCTTAGAGGGACATTCCTCACCCCTCCACTTT
TRBV5-1	.	TRBJ1-1	many	CASSFPGGNTEAFF	TGCGCCAGCAGCTTCCCGGGGGGGAACACTGAAGCTTTCTTT
TRBV2	TRBD2	TRBJ2-1	.	CASRARTSSFYNEQFF	TGTGCCAGCAGGGCTAGGACTAGCAGCTTTTACAATGAGCAGTTCTTC
TRBV20-1	TRBD2	TRBJ2-3	many	CSAPNLAGGGDTQYF	TGCAGTGCTCCAAACCTAGCGGGGGGGGGGGATACGCAGTATTTT
TRBV6-5	.	TRBJ2-7	many	CASSYSPGVSYEQYF	TGTGCCAGCAGTTACTCGCCGGGTGTCTCCTACGAGCAGTACTTC
TRBV20-1	TRBD1	TRBJ1-2	.	CSAIDREGYTF	TGCAGTGCAATTGACAGGGAGGGCTACACCTTC
TRBV11-2	.	TRBJ2-7	.	CASSLWDTYEQYF	TGTGCCAGCAGCTTGTGGGACACCTACGAGCAGTACTTC
TRBV12-3/TRBV12-4	TRBD1	TRBJ1-5	many	CASSRTGVSNQPQHF	TGTGCCAGCAGTCGTACAGGGGTTAGCAATCAGCCCCAGCATTTT
TRBV20-1	.	TRBJ1-2	.	CSASLRDYGYTF	TGCAGTGCTAGCTTGCGGGATTATGGCTACACCTTC
TRBV25-1	TRBD1	TRBJ2-2	.	CASSAGQEENTGELFF	TGTGCCAGCAGTGCTGGACAGGAGGAGAACACCGGGGAGCTGTTTTTT
TRBV20-1	.	TRBJ2-1	once	CSAKDSSSYNEQFF	TGCAGTGCTAAAGACAGTAGCTCCTACAATGAGCAGTTCTTC
TRBV7-9	.	TRBJ1-1	few	CASSFRQMNTEAFF	TGTGCCAGCAGCTTCAGGCAGATGAACACTGAAGCTTTCTTT
TRBV24-1	TRBD2	TRBJ2-1	.	CATSEPGTSQYEQFF	TGTGCCACCAGTGAGCCGGGGACTAGTCAGTATGAGCAGTTCTTC
TRBV7-9	.	TRBJ1-4	once	CASSLAGHNEKLFF	TGTGCCAGCAGCTTGGCCGGGCATAATGAAAAACTGTTTTTT
TRBV7-3	.	TRBJ2-3	.	CASSLMAPADTQYF	TGTGCCAGCAGCTTAATGGCACCGGCAGATACGCAGTATTTT
TRBV7-2	.	TRBJ2-3	.	CASSLEGNPTDTQYF	TGTGCCAGCAGCTTAGAAGGGAACCCGACAGATACGCAGTATTTT
TRBV7-2	TRBD1	TRBJ1-2	once	CASSYRDRGLGYTF	TGTGCCAGCAGCTACCGGGACAGGGGCTTGGGCTACACCTTC
TRBV29-1	.	TRBJ2-1	.	CSVERGLGEEQFF	TGCAGCGTTGAACGGGGGCTGGGTGAAGAGCAGTTCTTC
TRBV15	TRBD1	TRBJ2-6	.	CATSPRPQDRVESGANVLTF	TGTGCCACCAGCCCCCGTCCCCAGGACAGGGTAGAGTCTGGGGCCAACGTCCTGACTTTC
TRBV20-1	.	TRBJ1-2	.	CSALYGPSATNEYGYTF	TGCAGTGCTCTCTATGGACCGAGTGCAACTAATGAATATGGCTACACCTTC
TRBV11-2	TRBD1	TRBJ2-5	.	CASRATGGVETQYF	TGTGCCAGCAGGGCGACAGGGGGCGTAGAGACCCAGTACTTC
TRBV19	.	TRBJ1-2	many	CASIPTGTRKPNYGYTF	TGTGCCAGTATTCCTACAGGAACAAGAAAACCTAACTATGGCTACACCTTC
TRBV29-1	.	TRBJ1-1	many	CSVQPHKGEGVNTEAFF	TGCAGCGTTCAACCCCATAAAGGTGAGGGGGTGAACACTGAAGCTTTCTTT